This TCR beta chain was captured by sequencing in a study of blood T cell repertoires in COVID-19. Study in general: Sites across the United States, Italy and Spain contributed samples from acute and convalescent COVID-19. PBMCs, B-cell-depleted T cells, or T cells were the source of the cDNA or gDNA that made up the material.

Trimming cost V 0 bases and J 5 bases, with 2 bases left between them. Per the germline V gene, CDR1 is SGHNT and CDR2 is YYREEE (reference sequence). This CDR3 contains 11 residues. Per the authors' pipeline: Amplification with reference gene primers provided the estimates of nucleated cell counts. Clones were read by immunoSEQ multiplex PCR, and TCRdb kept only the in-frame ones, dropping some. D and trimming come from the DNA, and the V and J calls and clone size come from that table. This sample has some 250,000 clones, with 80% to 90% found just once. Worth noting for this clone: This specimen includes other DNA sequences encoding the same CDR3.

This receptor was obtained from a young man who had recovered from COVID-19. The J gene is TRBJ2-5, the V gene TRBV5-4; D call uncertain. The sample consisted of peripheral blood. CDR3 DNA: TGTGCCAGCAGCTTGGCTGAGACCCAGTACTTC. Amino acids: CASSLAETQYF.